This TCR beta chain appears in the sequencing data of a study of T cell responses to AZD1222 COVID-19 vaccine. Germline-derived CDR1 and CDR2 are MNHEY and SVGEGT. The junction had 10 bases not matched to a gene; V was cut back by 3 bases and J by 1 base. There are 17 residues in the CDR3. The method was immunoSEQ multiplex PCR; TCRdb's version includes in-frame clones alone and lacks a portion of them. In the table there are around 140,000 clones, roughly 90% of which are singletons. This sequence was found in an adult who received the AZD1222 COVID-19 vaccine. V is TRBV6-2 or TRBV6-3 and J is TRBJ2-7; 9 positions match TRBD2. This sample comprised peripheral blood, obtained 28 days after the second AZD1222 dose. CDR3 sequence (DNA): TGTGCCAGCAGTTATTCGACTAGCGGTGGTTTTTCCTACGAGCAGTACTTC. Protein product: CASSYSTSGGFSYEQYF.